This TCR beta chain was sequenced in a study of blood T cell repertoires in COVID-19. Profiling relied on immunoSEQ multiplex PCR, and the TCRdb table lists in-frame clones only, not all of them. Of under 300,000 clones detected, roughly 83% appear once; the ten largest clones hold more than 1.4%. The sample consisted of peripheral blood. The receptor's source is a human donor with COVID-19, enrolled during active disease. The donor label of this sample is uncertain.

CDR3 sequence: CASSGSGSSYNEQFF. CDR3 nucleotides: TGTGCCAGCAGCGGCAGCGGGAGCTCCTACAATGAGCAGTTCTTC. This sequence joins TRBV9 and TRBJ2-1; TRBD2 aligns across 8 bases. The CDR3 runs 15 residues. The V and J ends lost 3 bases and 0 bases, in that order; junction bases with no gene match: 2. Germline V CDR1 and CDR2: SGDLS, YYNGEE.